These 10 T cell receptor beta chains came from one sample sequenced in a study of CD8 T cells in Susac syndrome. cDNA came from around 0.54 to 1 ug RNA primed by random hexamers. MiXCR, run by TCRdb on the immunoSEQ multiplex PCR reads, gives a single entry per CDR3 protein. The sample includes some 120,000 distinct CDR3 sequences, about 90% of them seen just once. Sequenced material: CD4+ T cells from PBMCs. These receptors originate from a human donor in good health.

The V call is TRBV27, the J call TRBJ1-1; no firm D call. The germline gives CDR1 MNHEY, CDR2 SMNVEV (reference sequence). V shed 0 bases and J shed 1 base, with 9 bases lying between them. The CDR3 consists of 15 residues. In DNA form, the CDR3 reads TGTGCCAGCAGTTTATCCCCGGCGGGGAACACTGAAGCTTTCTTT. It specifies CASSLSPAGNTEAFF.

The chain is built from TRBV5-1 and TRBJ1-1; the D is unclear. The germline gives CDR1 SGHRS, CDR2 YFSETQ. V was trimmed by 2 bases and J by 1 base, leaving 9 bases between them. The CDR3 spans 14 residues. Here the CDR3 reads CASSFSGENTEAFF. CDR3 coding DNA: TGCGCCAGCAGCTTTAGCGGGGAGAACACTGAAGCTTTCTTT.

The genes are TRBV3-1 and TRBJ2-7; D is possibly TRBD2 (6 bases). Deletions cut 4 bases from V and 4 bases from J, with 17 bases between. The germline CDR1 and CDR2 sequences are LGHDT and YNNKEL (reference sequence). The CDR3 loop spans 15 amino acids. CDR3 bases: TGTGCCAGCAGCCCCGGGACTCTACTTCCGTACGAGCAGTACTTC. This sequence encodes CASSPGTLLPYEQYF.

The rearrangement joins TRBV20-1 to TRBJ1-1; possible D gene TRBD1, 5 bases. Germline CDR1 is DFQATT and CDR2 is SNEGSKA (reference sequence). The CDR3 totals 15 residues. Trimming cost V 6 bases and J 0 bases, with 17 bases left between them. The CDR3 spells CSAGGGRGMNTEAFF. The CDR3 coding sequence is TGCAGTGCCGGCGGAGGGAGGGGTATGAACACTGAAGCTTTCTTT.

The chain is built from TRBV3-1 and TRBJ1-5, with D hard to call. Germline CDR1 LGHDT, CDR2 YNNKEL (reference sequence). Trimming took 2 bases from V and 4 from J, leaving 9 bases between them. CDR3 length: 14 residues. The CDR3: CASSQLRGNQPQHF. The CDR3 DNA reads TGTGCCAGCAGCCAATTACGAGGGAATCAGCCCCAGCATTTT.

The genes are TRBV5-4 and TRBJ1-3, with 9 nucleotides matching TRBD1. V dropped 2 bases and J dropped 2; count of bases not matched to a gene: 5. CDR3 length equals 16 residues. Germline CDR1 SGHNT, CDR2 YYREEE (reference sequence). The CDR3 coding sequence is TGTGCCAGCAGCTTAAATACAGGGGGCGCTGGAAACACCATATATTTT. This translates into CASSLNTGGAGNTIYF. Full variable domain (missing parts from reference TRBV5-4 and TRBJ1-3): ETGVTQSPTHLIKTRGQQVTLRCSSQSGHNTVSWYQQALGQGPQFIFQYYREEENGRGNFPPRFSGLQFPNYSSELNVNALELDDSALYLCASSLNTGGAGNTIYFGEGSWLTVV.

The table lists this clonotype with a few counts. The rearrangement uses TRBV7-9 and TRBJ2-7; D is ambiguous. The CDR3 loop spans 12 amino acids. Per germline, CDR1 SEHNR and CDR2 FQNEAQ (reference sequence). V was clipped by 8 bases and J by 3 bases, with 11 bases between them. DNA of the CDR3: TGTGCCAGCGGCGGTCGTGGCTACGAGCAGTACTTC. This sequence encodes CASGGRGYEQYF. Full variable domain (rest looked up from reference TRBV7-9 and TRBJ2-7): DTGVSQNPRHKITKRGQNVTFRCDPISEHNRLYWYRQTLGQGPEFLTYFQNEAQLEKSRLLSDRFSAERPKGSFSTLEIQRTEQGDSAMYLCASGGRGYEQYFGPGTRLTVT.

This chain joins TRBV29-1 and TRBJ1-3; D is undetermined. The CDR3 length is 17 residues. Per the germline V gene, CDR1 is SQVTM and CDR2 is ANQGSEA. Trimming cost V 7 bases and J 0 bases, with 22 bases left between them. CDR3: CSAVSGPHQTSGNTIYF. The CDR3 DNA sequence: TGCAGCGCAGTTTCCGGACCTCACCAAACCTCTGGAAACACCATATATTTT.

The chain is built from TRBV3-1 and TRBJ2-2, with TRBD2 as a possible D gene (5 bases). The CDR3 loop spans 15 amino acids. V was shortened by 7 bases and J by 3 bases, with 15 bases between the two germline ends. The germline CDR1 and CDR2 sequences are LGHDT and YNNKEL (reference sequence). For the CDR3, the DNA is TGTGCCAGCACCAAACGGGGATCCTACACCGGGGAGCTGTTTTTT. Translating it yields CASTKRGSYTGELFF.

This sequence joins TRBV19 and TRBJ2-7, with D possibly being TRBD2 (7 bases). CDR1 and CDR2 (germline): LNHDA, SQIVND (reference sequence). V dropped 2 bases and J dropped 7 bases, with 15 bases sitting between them. There are 14 residues in the CDR3. This CDR3 reads CASSIKAGAREQYF. In DNA, the CDR3 is TGTGCCAGTAGTATAAAGGCGGGGGCGCGGGAGCAGTACTTC.